Shown below are 19 T cell receptor beta chains from a single sample sequenced in a study of neurological immune-mediated disorders. Time point of the sample: longitudinal time-point 3. A single record per CDR3 protein comes from TCRdb applying MiXCR to the 5' RACE reads. Among under 130,000 distinct CDR3 sequences listed, 10% to 13% were seen once. Source material: PBMCs. The receptors here all came from a female donor with HTLV-1-associated myelopathy (HAM/TSP).

This clonotype occurred many times. V is TRBV15 and J is TRBJ2-1; D is possibly TRBD1 (5 bases). CDR3 length: 15 amino acids. V was pared by 5 bases and J by 2 bases, with 13 bases between. Germline V gene lookup returns CDR1 LNHNV and CDR2 YYDKDF (reference sequence). The chain's CDR3 is CATSGKDRTYNEQFF. DNA of the CDR3: TGTGCCACCAGCGGAAAAGACAGAACCTACAATGAGCAGTTCTTC.

This clonotype was counted at least ten times. The chain carries TRBV12-3 or TRBV12-4 and TRBJ1-1, with D perhaps matching TRBD1 (5 bases). V was trimmed by 2 bases and J by 1 base, leaving 8 bases between them. This CDR3 region has 14 residues. The CDR3 loop reads CASSLRDANTEAFF. The CDR3 bases are TGTGCCAGCAGTTTACGGGACGCGAACACTGAAGCTTTCTTT.

This clonotype was observed many times. The CDR3: CASSWYRDTHDEQFF. CDR3 DNA sequence: TGTGCCAGCAGCTGGTACCGGGACACCCATGATGAGCAGTTCTTC. The chain is built from TRBV11-2 and TRBJ2-1; D might be TRBD1 (6 bases). The CDR3 extends over 15 amino acids. Trimming took off 4 bases at V and 8 bases at J, with 18 bases between the two ends. Germline-derived CDR1 and CDR2 are SGHAT and FQNNGV.

This clonotype has at least ten counts. This chain connects TRBV5-5 to TRBJ2-5, with 7 positions matching TRBD1. V lost 5 bases, J lost 5 bases, and 9 bases stayed unmatched. From germline, CDR1 is SGHKS and CDR2 YYEKEE (reference sequence). The CDR3 has 14 amino acids. CDR3 in DNA: TGTGCCAGCAGTCCTACAGGGGCTAAGGAGACCCAGTACTTC. Its protein product is CASSPTGAKETQYF.

Many counts were recorded for this clonotype. The CDR3 region is CASSPSGAPFYGEQYF. Here the CDR3 DNA reads TGCGCCAGCAGCCCCTCGGGGGCCCCTTTTTATGGCGAGCAGTACTTC. The chain recombines TRBV4-1 with TRBJ2-7; D is possibly TRBD1 or TRBD2 (6 bases each). From germline, CDR1 is MGHRA and CDR2 YSYEKL. The CDR3 loop spans 16 amino acids. Between the trimmed V and J ends, which lost 4 bases and 6 bases, there was a span of 22 bases.

In regard to this clonotype: Its ends do not fully match the called genes, so a read error is possible. The chain has TRBV29-1 and TRBJ1-2; D possibly corresponds to TRBD1 (5 bases). Germline CDR1 reads SQVTM; CDR2 reads ANQGSEA. The CDR3 totals 14 residues. Here the CDR3 DNA reads TGCAGCGTTGGGGGGACGGGACTTAACTATGGGTACACCTTC. Protein sequence: CSVGGTGLNYGYTF.

Remarks on this clonotype: Possible read error: a much larger clone is one base away. V gene TRBV4-1 combines with J gene TRBJ2-2, with TRBD1 identical over 7 bases. Germline V gene sequence: CDR1 MGHRA, CDR2 YSYEKL. The CDR3 spans 15 residues. Here the CDR3 reads CASGQVTMNTVELFF. The CDR3 bases are TGCGCCAGCGGACAGGTCACGATGAACACCGTGGAGCTGTTTTTT.

At least ten counts were recorded for this clonotype. The chain couples TRBV29-1 to TRBJ2-1; TRBD1 agrees at 7 bases. Germline CDR1 is SQVTM and CDR2 is ANQGSEA. The CDR3 is made up of 14 amino acids. J lost 8 bases, V lost 8 bases, and 15 bases had no gene match. The DNA of the CDR3 is TGCAGCATTAGAGCAGGGGGACCACGCGATGAGCAGTTCTTC. Its translation is CSIRAGGPRDEQFF.

This clonotype ranks as medium-sized (0.01 to 0.1%). The chain carries TRBV7-3 and TRBJ2-6; no clear D gene. Germline loops: CDR1 SGHTA, CDR2 FQGTGA. The CDR3 loop spans 14 amino acids. Trimming stripped 5 bases from V and 3 bases from J, with 8 bases between. The CDR3 reads CASSLLYGANVLTF. In nucleotides, the CDR3 is TGTGCCAGCAGCCTCCTGTATGGGGCCAACGTCCTGACTTTC. Together with reference TRBV7-3 and TRBJ2-6, the CDR3 gives the full variable domain: GAGVSQTPSNKVTEKGKYVELRCDPISGHTALYWYRQSLGQGPEFLIYFQGTGAADDSGLPNDRFFAVRPEGSVSTLKIQRTERGDSAVYLCASSLLYGANVLTFGAGSRLTVL.

The sample holds many counts of this clonotype. This sequence joins TRBV5-1 and TRBJ2-7; 14 nucleotides agree with TRBD2. The V and J ends lost 4 bases and 3 bases, in that order; junction bases with no gene match: 3. The CDR3 runs to 15 residues. Germline lookup yields CDR1 SGHRS and CDR2 YFSETQ. The CDR3: CASSLGTSGGYEQYF. CDR3 nucleotides: TGCGCCAGCAGCCTCGGGACTAGCGGGGGCTACGAGCAGTACTTC.

This clonotype was detected many times. The rearrangement joins TRBV28 to TRBJ2-3; a weak D match, TRBD1 (6 bases). The V end lost 6 bases, the J end lost 4 bases, and 14 bases lay between the germline ends. The length of the CDR3 is 14 residues. Germline CDR1 MDHEN, CDR2 SYDVKM. Here the CDR3 reads CASRLQQGPDTQYF. CDR3 nucleotide sequence: TGTGCCAGCAGACTACAACAGGGCCCAGATACGCAGTATTTT.

V and J are TRBV7-2 and TRBJ2-1, with unresolved D. Germline V CDR1 and CDR2: SGHTA, FQGNSA. V was cut by 3 bases and J by 3 bases, with 9 bases left in between. CDR3 size: 14 residues. The CDR3 region is CASSFSSDYNEQFF. The CDR3 region has the DNA TGTGCCAGCAGCTTTTCATCCGACTACAATGAGCAGTTCTTC.

At least ten counts were recorded for this clonotype. The chain uses TRBV27 and TRBJ2-1; TRBD2 aligns across 16 bases. V lost 5 bases and J lost 4; bases outside the gene matches: 2. The CDR3 runs to 16 residues. CDR1 is MNHEY and CDR2 is SMNVEV in the germline V gene (reference sequence). CDR3: CASSGTSGGAYNEQFF. CDR3 DNA sequence: TGTGCCAGCAGTGGGACTAGCGGGGGGGCTTACAATGAGCAGTTCTTC.

Many counts were recorded for this clonotype. The V call is TRBV5-1, the J call TRBJ1-5; weak D call: TRBD1 (5 bases). Trimming left V 0 bases short and J 4 bases short, with 11 bases between. The CDR3 spans 15 residues. Germline V gene data show CDR1 as SGHRS and CDR2 as YFSETQ. CDR3 sequence (DNA): TGCGCCAGCAGCTTGGCAGGGAACCCAAATCAGCCCCAGCATTTT. Translating gives CASSLAGNPNQPQHF.

This clonotype was detected many times. This sequence joins TRBV2 and TRBJ1-2, with D possibly matching TRBD1 (5 bases). The CDR3 is made up of 14 amino acids. CDR1 is SNHLY and CDR2 is FYNNEI in the germline V gene. V was shortened by 3 bases and J by 4 bases, with 12 bases between the two germline ends. The CDR3, as DNA: TGTGCCAGCAGTGAGGGTGACAGACCCTATGGCTACACCTTC. Translation: CASSEGDRPYGYTF. Complete variable domain (other parts from reference TRBV2 and TRBJ1-2): EPEVTQTPSHQVTQMGQEVILRCVPISNHLYFYWYRQILGQKVEFLVSFYNNEISEKSEIFDDQFSVERPDGSNFTLKIRSTKLEDSAMYFCASSEGDRPYGYTFGSGTRLTVV.

This chain uses TRBV28 with TRBJ2-2; perhaps TRBD2 as D (5 bases). Germline V CDR1 and CDR2: MDHEN, SYDVKM. The CDR3 sequence is 14 residues long. The germline V and J ends were trimmed by 6 bases and 3 bases, with 11 bases remaining between them. The CDR3 is CASRPSGDTGELFF. The CDR3 nucleotides are TGTGCCAGCAGACCATCCGGGGACACCGGGGAGCTGTTTTTT.

The chain couples TRBV4-1 to TRBJ2-7; 7 nucleotides agree with TRBD1. J lost 0 bases, V lost 2 bases, and 1 base had no gene match. The CDR3 sequence is 14 residues long. CDR1 is MGHRA and CDR2 is YSYEKL in the germline V gene. CDR3 nucleotide sequence: TGCGCCAGCAGCCAAAGGGACAGCTCCTACGAGCAGTACTTC. It encodes CASSQRDSSYEQYF.

This clonotype was seen at least ten times. The V call is TRBV12-3 or TRBV12-4, the J call TRBJ1-1; D is unclear. The CDR3 is made up of 13 amino acids. V dropped 3 bases and J dropped 4 bases, with 9 bases sitting between them. The CDR3 reads CASSFGGSTEAFF. The CDR3 DNA reads TGTGCCAGCAGTTTTGGAGGGAGCACTGAAGCTTTCTTT.

This clonotype has at least ten counts. The chain recombines TRBV4-1 with TRBJ2-3; D unclear. This CDR3 contains 14 residues. The V gene's germline CDR1 is MGHRA and CDR2 YSYEKL. Trimming took off 4 bases at V and 2 bases at J, with 10 bases between the two ends. CDR3 DNA sequence: TGCGCCAGCAGCCTTTTTTGGATCACAGATACGCAGTATTTT. Amino acid sequence: CASSLFWITDTQYF.